The table lists the clone carrying this TCR beta chain with many counts. The antigen is unknown. Germline values: CDR1 SEHNR, CDR2 FQNEAQ (reference sequence). The CDR3 has 12 residues. Trimming took off 5 bases at V and 8 bases at J, with 12 bases between the two ends. These data are taken from a study of neurological immune-mediated disorders. Study conclusions and caveats: HTLV-1-associated myelopathy ranked highest for TCR clonal expansion and multiple sclerosis lowest, beneath healthy controls. Across subjects, no CDR3 amino acid sequence appeared in expanded clones of more than one subject, a finding that suggested private repertoires in all groups. One related-CDR3 cluster, identified by phylogenetic grouping, held the repertoires of 18 of 34 multiple sclerosis patients and was a possible signature.

5'RACE generated cDNA with 10-nucleotide random UMIs. TCRdb ran MiXCR on the 5' RACE reads and lists one entry per CDR3 protein. The table records 120,000 or so distinct CDR3 sequences, 3% to 3.5% of them present only once. The sequenced sample consisted of PBMCs. This chain joins TRBV7-9 and TRBJ1-2; D uncertain. The TCR was taken from a woman aged 25 to 39 with multiple sclerosis. CDR3 coding DNA: TGTGCCAGCAGCCCCCGACTGGAGGGCTACACCTTC. Encoded protein: CASSPRLEGYTF.